Listed below are T cell receptor beta chains from one sample, sequenced in a study of blood T cell repertoires in COVID-19. The data were produced by immunoSEQ multiplex PCR, yet TCRdb's version contains in-frame clones alone and is incomplete. There are 52,000 or so clones in the sample; 85% to 90% occur only once, and roughly a quarter lies in the top ten. The sequenced sample was peripheral blood. The origin of the receptors is a human donor in a cohort sampled during active COVID-19. Both conserved end residues are part of each CDR3. D genes are given only for firm matches. Clone size is given for some rows only: seen once, a few or many times, or a class if the clone is expanded.

size: NA; V: TRBV28; J: TRBJ2-7; D: TRBD1; CDR3: CASTRGQEGDEQYF; DNA: TGTGCCAGCACCCGGGGACAGGAAGGGGACGAGCAGTACTTC
size: NA; V: TRBV28; J: TRBJ1-5; D: NA; CDR3: CASRSNSNQPQHF; DNA: TGTGCCAGCAGATCTAATAGCAATCAGCCCCAGCATTTT
size: NA; V: TRBV27; J: TRBJ2-2; D: TRBD1; CDR3: CASSLRETGSSTGELFF; DNA: TGTGCCAGCAGTTTGCGAGAGACAGGGTCTAGCACCGGGGAGCTGTTTTTT
size: once; V: TRBV27; J: TRBJ1-5; D: NA; CDR3: CASSWAGADNQPQHF; DNA: TGTGCCAGCAGTTGGGCAGGGGCAGACAATCAGCCCCAGCATTTT
size: NA; V: TRBV28; J: TRBJ1-4; D: NA; CDR3: CASSLAGNEKLFF; DNA: TGTGCCAGCAGTTTAGCAGGGAATGAAAAACTGTTTTTT
size: NA; V: TRBV11-3; J: TRBJ2-5; D: TRBD2; CDR3: CASTPGGPQETQYF; DNA: TGTGCCAGCACCCCGGGGGGGCCCCAAGAGACCCAGTACTTC
size: NA; V: TRBV7-9; J: TRBJ1-6; D: TRBD1; CDR3: CASTEDRGSNSPLHF; DNA: TGTGCCAGCACCGAGGACAGGGGGAGTAATTCACCCCTCCACTTT
size: NA; V: TRBV4-3; J: TRBJ2-2; D: TRBD2; CDR3: CASSRVSGRVTGELFF; DNA: TGCGCCAGCAGCCGTGTAAGCGGGAGGGTCACCGGGGAGCTGTTTTTT
size: NA; V: TRBV6-2/TRBV6-3; J: TRBJ2-5; D: NA; CDR3: CASSYSLASGGTQETQYF; DNA: TGTGCCAGCAGTTACTCATTGGCCTCCGGGGGTACCCAAGAGACCCAGTACTTC
size: NA; V: TRBV5-6; J: TRBJ2-2; D: NA; CDR3: CASSLYTSRDTGELFF; DNA: TGTGCCAGCAGCTTGTATACTAGCCGTGACACCGGGGAGCTGTTTTTT
size: once; V: TRBV7-8; J: TRBJ2-1; D: NA; CDR3: CASSQGGGEYNEQFF; DNA: TGTGCCAGCAGCCAAGGGGGAGGGGAATACAATGAGCAGTTCTTC
size: NA; V: TRBV5-1; J: TRBJ1-6; D: NA; CDR3: CASNIGDNNSPLHF; DNA: TGCGCCAGCAATATCGGGGACAATAATTCACCCCTCCACTTT
size: NA; V: TRBV29-1; J: TRBJ2-7; D: NA; CDR3: CSVREGSHEQYF; DNA: TGCAGCGTTCGGGAAGGATCGCACGAGCAGTACTTC
size: NA; V: TRBV7-9; J: TRBJ2-3; D: NA; CDR3: CASSSSTGGSTDTQYF; DNA: TGTGCCAGCAGCTCATCGACCGGGGGAAGCACAGATACGCAGTATTTT
size: NA; V: TRBV19; J: TRBJ1-4; D: NA; CDR3: CASSYRVATNEKLFF; DNA: TGTGCCAGTAGTTACAGGGTTGCAACTAATGAAAAACTGTTTTTT
size: NA; V: TRBV18; J: TRBJ2-3; D: TRBD2; CDR3: CASSSPDGGTDTQYF; DNA: TGTGCCAGCTCCTCTCCTGACGGGGGGACAGATACGCAGTATTTT
size: NA; V: TRBV28; J: TRBJ1-2; D: TRBD1; CDR3: CASTPGSGLGTGVYGYTF; DNA: TGTGCCAGCACCCCCGGATCGGGATTAGGGACAGGGGTCTATGGCTACACCTTC
size: NA; V: TRBV19; J: TRBJ1-6; D: TRBD1; CDR3: CATAPQGGSPLHF; DNA: TGTGCAACCGCCCCGCAGGGGGGCTCACCCCTCCACTTT
size: NA; V: TRBV24-1; J: TRBJ2-2; D: TRBD2; CDR3: CATSDLRRGGNTGELFF; DNA: TGTGCCACCAGTGATTTAAGGCGGGGGGGGAACACCGGGGAGCTGTTTTTT
size: NA; V: TRBV5-4; J: TRBJ2-5; D: TRBD1; CDR3: CASSFSRQGKETQYF; DNA: TGTGCCAGCAGCTTTTCCCGACAGGGGAAAGAGACCCAGTACTTC
size: NA; V: TRBV3-1/TRBV3-2; J: TRBJ2-2; D: TRBD1; CDR3: CASSLRDRTVFF; DNA: TGTGCCAGCAGCCTCCGGGACAGGACAGTCTTTTTT
size: NA; V: TRBV27; J: TRBJ1-1; D: NA; CDR3: CASSRRGRTEAFF; DNA: TGTGCCAGCTCCAGGAGGGGTCGGACTGAAGCTTTCTTT
size: NA; V: TRBV9; J: TRBJ2-5; D: TRBD2; CDR3: CASSPQSAGRETQYF; DNA: TGTGCCAGCAGCCCCCAGTCAGCGGGAAGGGAGACCCAGTACTTC
size: NA; V: TRBV27; J: TRBJ2-2; D: NA; CDR3: CASSLFGASENTGELFF; DNA: TGTGCCAGCAGTTTATTTGGGGCTAGCGAGAACACCGGGGAGCTGTTTTTT
size: NA; V: TRBV9; J: TRBJ1-1; D: NA; CDR3: CASSVPDLRGNTEAFF; DNA: TGTGCCAGCAGCGTACCTGATCTCAGGGGGAACACTGAAGCTTTCTTT
size: NA; V: TRBV7-9; J: TRBJ2-2; D: NA; CDR3: CASSPWGIRGKDTGELFF; DNA: TGTGCCAGCAGCCCCTGGGGCATCCGGGGGAAAGACACCGGGGAGCTGTTTTTT
size: NA; V: TRBV27; J: TRBJ2-2; D: NA; CDR3: CASSQTVQGHGELFF; DNA: TGTGCCAGCAGTCAAACTGTACAGGGTCACGGGGAGCTGTTTTTT
size: once; V: TRBV12-3/TRBV12-4; J: TRBJ1-1; D: NA; CDR3: CASSLQENTEAFF; DNA: TGTGCCAGCAGTTTACAGGAGAACACTGAAGCTTTCTTT
size: NA; V: TRBV5-1; J: TRBJ2-3; D: TRBD2; CDR3: CASSLKAGRADTQYF; DNA: TGCGCCAGCAGCTTGAAGGCAGGGAGGGCAGATACGCAGTATTTT
size: NA; V: TRBV5-4; J: TRBJ2-1; D: NA; CDR3: CASSLESVEYNEQFF; DNA: TGTGCCAGCAGCTTGGAGAGCGTAGAGTACAATGAGCAGTTCTTC
size: NA; V: TRBV9; J: TRBJ1-6; D: TRBD1; CDR3: CASSATDRASSPLHF; DNA: TGTGCCAGCAGCGCAACTGACAGGGCCTCATCACCCCTCCACTTT
size: NA; V: TRBV27; J: TRBJ1-2; D: NA; CDR3: CASSLSGGNYGYTF; DNA: TGTGCCAGCAGTTTATCGGGGGGGAACTATGGCTACACCTTC
size: once; V: TRBV28; J: TRBJ1-2; D: NA; CDR3: CASSQGVTLSPGYTF; DNA: TGTGCCAGCAGCCAAGGGGTGACCCTTAGTCCTGGCTACACCTTC
size: few; V: TRBV29-1; J: TRBJ1-5; D: TRBD1; CDR3: CSVVTGADQPQHF; DNA: TGCAGCGTCGTAACAGGGGCCGATCAGCCCCAGCATTTT
size: NA; V: TRBV5-1; J: TRBJ2-3; D: TRBD2; CDR3: CASSLALGTSGPTDTQYF; DNA: TGCGCCAGCAGCTTGGCTCTCGGGACTAGCGGACCCACAGATACGCAGTATTTT
size: few; V: TRBV7-2; J: TRBJ2-3; D: TRBD2; CDR3: CASSSASGGAHTQYF; DNA: TGTGCCAGCAGCAGTGCTAGCGGGGGGGCACATACGCAGTATTTT
size: NA; V: TRBV12-3/TRBV12-4; J: TRBJ1-1; D: NA; CDR3: CASSETGTTEAFF; DNA: TGTGCCAGCAGTGAGACAGGTACCACTGAAGCTTTCTTT
size: NA; V: TRBV19; J: TRBJ2-6; D: NA; CDR3: CASSMGRPDTSGANVLTF; DNA: TGTGCCAGTAGTATGGGGCGGCCCGATACCTCTGGGGCCAACGTCCTGACTTTC
size: NA; V: TRBV6-6; J: TRBJ2-7; D: TRBD1; CDR3: CATRDRDYEQYF; DNA: TGTGCCACCCGGGACAGGGACTACGAGCAGTACTTC
size: NA; V: TRBV21-1; J: TRBJ2-7; D: NA; CDR3: CASSQTYEQYF; DNA: TGTGCCAGCAGCCAGACCTACGAGCAGTACTTC
size: NA; V: TRBV18; J: TRBJ1-4; D: NA; CDR3: CASSVRGGSEKLFF; DNA: TGTGCCAGCTCCGTGCGAGGGGGTAGTGAAAAACTGTTTTTT
size: once; V: TRBV11-3; J: TRBJ2-3; D: TRBD2; CDR3: CASSTTSGKADTQYF; DNA: TGTGCCAGCAGCACGACTAGCGGGAAGGCAGATACGCAGTATTTT
size: NA; V: TRBV5-4; J: TRBJ1-4; D: TRBD1; CDR3: CASSLGQGSATNEKLFF; DNA: TGTGCCAGCAGCTTGGGACAGGGATCGGCAACTAATGAAAAACTGTTTTTT
size: NA; V: TRBV5-5; J: TRBJ1-1; D: NA; CDR3: CASSLLGANTEAFF; DNA: TGTGCCAGCAGCTTGTTGGGGGCGAACACTGAAGCTTTCTTT
size: NA; V: TRBV28; J: TRBJ2-1; D: TRBD2; CDR3: CASSQWTSGGALDEQFF; DNA: TGTGCCAGCAGTCAATGGACTAGCGGGGGGGCCTTGGATGAGCAGTTCTTC
size: NA; V: TRBV11-2; J: TRBJ2-2; D: NA; CDR3: CASSLGLWTDTGELFF; DNA: TGTGCCAGCAGCTTAGGGTTGTGGACAGACACCGGGGAGCTGTTTTTT
size: NA; V: TRBV7-2; J: TRBJ2-1; D: TRBD2; CDR3: CASSLALGGRATGEQFF; DNA: TGTGCCAGCAGCTTAGCGCTAGGCGGGAGGGCGACTGGTGAGCAGTTCTTC
size: NA; V: TRBV9; J: TRBJ2-1; D: TRBD1; CDR3: CASSPGQGREQFF; DNA: TGTGCCAGCAGCCCCGGACAGGGTCGGGAGCAGTTCTTC
size: NA; V: TRBV24-1; J: TRBJ2-1; D: NA; CDR3: CATSDQISGPYNEQFF; DNA: TGTGCCACCAGTGACCAGATTAGCGGACCTTACAATGAGCAGTTCTTC
size: NA; V: TRBV9; J: TRBJ1-1; D: NA; CDR3: CASSPQGRGTEAFF; DNA: TGTGCCAGCAGCCCACAGGGAAGGGGGACTGAAGCTTTCTTT
size: NA; V: TRBV7-9; J: TRBJ1-1; D: NA; CDR3: CASSHGGARDTEAFF; DNA: TGTGCCAGCAGTCACGGCGGGGCTCGGGACACTGAAGCTTTCTTT
size: NA; V: TRBV2; J: TRBJ1-1; D: NA; CDR3: CASSEAVAGKAFF; DNA: TGTGCCAGCAGTGAAGCGGTGGCAGGTAAAGCTTTCTTT